This T cell receptor (beta chain) was sequenced during a study of blood T cell repertoires in COVID-19. The wider study: COVID-19 samples, acute and convalescent, were from the United States, Italy and Spain. Nucleic acid was either cDNA or gDNA, and it came from T cells, B-cell-depleted T cells, or PBMCs.

Original handling: Reference gene primer amplification yielded estimated nucleated cell counts. The method was immunoSEQ multiplex PCR; TCRdb's version includes in-frame clones alone and lacks a portion of them. Clone size and V and J calls were adopted from that table, with D and trimming inferred from the DNA. The table shows tens of thousands of clones, with roughly 85% occurring only once. Losses at the gene ends were 3 bases for V and 0 bases for J; bases not matched to a gene: 2. Germline CDR1 LGHNA, CDR2 YSLEER. The length of the CDR3 is 14 residues. The material sequenced was peripheral blood. The gene calls are TRBV4-3 and TRBJ2-7; 7 nucleotides agree with TRBD1. The TCR was taken from a man aged 55 to 69 with acute or convalescent COVID-19. DNA of the CDR3: TGCGCCAGCAGCCAGGGGACAGCCTCCTACGAGCAGTACTTC. This encodes CASSQGTASYEQYF.